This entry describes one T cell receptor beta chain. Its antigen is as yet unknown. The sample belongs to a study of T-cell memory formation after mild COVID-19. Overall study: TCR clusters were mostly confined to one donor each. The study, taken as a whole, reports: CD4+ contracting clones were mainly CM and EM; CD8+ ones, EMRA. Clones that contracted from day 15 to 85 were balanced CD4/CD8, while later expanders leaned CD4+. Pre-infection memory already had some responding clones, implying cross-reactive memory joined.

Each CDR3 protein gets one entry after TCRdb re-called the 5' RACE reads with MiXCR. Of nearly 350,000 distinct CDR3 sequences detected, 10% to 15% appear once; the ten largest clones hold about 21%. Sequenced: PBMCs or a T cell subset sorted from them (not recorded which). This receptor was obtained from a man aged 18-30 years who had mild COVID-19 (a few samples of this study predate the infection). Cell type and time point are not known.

Here the CDR3 DNA reads TGTGCCAGCAGCTTACCGCTACACGGGTTGAGGTCACCCCTCCACTTT. It specifies CASSLPLHGLRSPLHF. The chain is built from TRBV5-5 and TRBJ1-6; D is ambiguous. Between the trimmed V and J ends, which lost 2 bases and 10 bases, there was a span of 19 bases. The germline V gene has CDR1 SGHKS and CDR2 YYEKEE (reference sequence). The CDR3 runs to 16 residues.